The entry that follows covers one T cell receptor beta chain sequence. What it recognizes is unknown. This record comes from a study of PD-1 blockade in classical Hodgkin lymphoma. Across the study: Intravenous infusions of nivolumab 3 mg/kg reached patients every 2 weeks. Study-level results: Any patient who commenced nivolumab under 1 year after ASCT was excluded.

CDR1 and CDR2 from the germline V gene are ENHRY and SYGVKD. This CDR3 has 14 residues. Deletions cut 9 bases from V and 0 bases from J, with 13 bases between. Every patient was affected by relapse after autologous stem cell transplantation, while exposure to brentuximab vedotin was not uniform. Method: immunoSEQ multiplex PCR; TCRdb's copy keeps in-frame clones and lacks some. This sample carries about 23,000 clones, about 71% of them seen once, and the ten largest clones take 15% to 20%. The origin of this receptor is a human donor with classical Hodgkin lymphoma. The specimen was peripheral blood mononuclear cells (PBMCs), collected at baseline. The chain is built from TRBV10-3 and TRBJ2-3; a possible D gene is TRBD1 (7 bases). This CDR3 reads CAISQGTSTDTQYF. DNA for the CDR3: TGTGCCATTTCACAGGGGACTAGCACAGATACGCAGTATTTT.